The rows below give T cell receptor beta chains drawn from one sample of a study of blood T cell repertoires in COVID-19. Only in-frame clones appear in the TCRdb table, and some are missing; sequencing was by immunoSEQ multiplex PCR. Altogether about 200,000 clones are present, approximately 91% being singletons, with the ten largest covering roughly 0.7%. Input material: peripheral blood. The receptor source for this set is a man aged 35-49 years with acute or convalescent COVID-19. CDR3s include the opening cysteine and the closing phenylalanine or tryptophan. Each record gives: J gene, clone size, D gene, V gene, CDR3 protein, CDR3 DNA. A D gene is named only where the DNA matches it firmly. Some rows have no size entry. The others give once, few or many, or a class for an expanded clone.

j_gene: TRBJ2-1
abundance: NA
d_gene: NA
v_gene: TRBV5-5
CDR3aa: CASSFDLAYYNEQFF
CDR3nt: TGTGCCAGCAGCTTTGATTTAGCGTACTACAATGAGCAGTTCTTC

j_gene: TRBJ2-3
abundance: NA
d_gene: TRBD2
v_gene: TRBV13
CDR3aa: CASSLFEAGGLTFTDTQYF
CDR3nt: TGTGCCAGCAGCTTATTTGAGGCGGGGGGCCTCACTTTCACAGATACGCAGTATTTT

j_gene: TRBJ2-3
abundance: NA
d_gene: NA
v_gene: TRBV24-1
CDR3aa: CATSSFRGGTDTQYF
CDR3nt: TGTGCCACCAGTTCGTTCAGGGGGGGCACAGATACGCAGTATTTT

j_gene: TRBJ2-1
abundance: NA
d_gene: TRBD2
v_gene: TRBV3-1/TRBV3-2
CDR3aa: CASSQGGGARDEQFF
CDR3nt: TGTGCCAGCAGCCAAGGCGGGGGGGCCCGGGATGAGCAGTTCTTC

j_gene: TRBJ2-2
abundance: many
d_gene: NA
v_gene: TRBV5-1
CDR3aa: CASSLEASRPGELFF
CDR3nt: TGCGCCAGCAGCTTGGAAGCTAGTCGGCCCGGGGAGCTGTTTTTT

j_gene: TRBJ2-5
abundance: NA
d_gene: TRBD1
v_gene: TRBV5-1
CDR3aa: CASGATGTGGSETQYF
CDR3nt: TGCGCCAGCGGTGCAACCGGGACAGGGGGCTCGGAGACCCAGTACTTC

j_gene: TRBJ1-1
abundance: NA
d_gene: NA
v_gene: TRBV6-1
CDR3aa: CASSRRDSEAFF
CDR3nt: TGTGCCAGCAGCCGAAGGGACTCTGAAGCTTTCTTT

j_gene: TRBJ2-3
abundance: NA
d_gene: TRBD2
v_gene: TRBV7-3
CDR3aa: CASSPDLAGGEDTQYF
CDR3nt: TGTGCCAGCAGCCCTGATCTAGCGGGAGGGGAAGATACGCAGTATTTT

j_gene: TRBJ2-7
abundance: NA
d_gene: NA
v_gene: TRBV5-1
CDR3aa: CASSPTVSGLRYEQYF
CDR3nt: TGCGCCAGCAGCCCGACCGTTAGCGGACTGCGTTACGAGCAGTACTTC

j_gene: TRBJ1-1
abundance: NA
d_gene: NA
v_gene: TRBV7-3
CDR3aa: CASSLTSGPRERSTEAFF
CDR3nt: TGTGCCAGCAGCTTAACCTCCGGGCCCAGGGAACGAAGCACTGAAGCTTTCTTT

j_gene: TRBJ1-3
abundance: NA
d_gene: NA
v_gene: TRBV28
CDR3aa: CASRPEGAGGNTIYF
CDR3nt: TGTGCCAGCAGGCCAGAGGGCGCAGGAGGAAACACCATATATTTT

j_gene: TRBJ1-1
abundance: NA
d_gene: NA
v_gene: TRBV4-2
CDR3aa: CASSQDAYTEAFF
CDR3nt: TGTGCCAGCAGCCAAGATGCGTACACTGAAGCTTTCTTT

j_gene: TRBJ2-2
abundance: NA
d_gene: NA
v_gene: TRBV7-9
CDR3aa: CASSPYTGELFF
CDR3nt: TGTGCCAGCAGCCCATACACCGGGGAGCTGTTTTTT

j_gene: TRBJ1-1
abundance: NA
d_gene: NA
v_gene: TRBV19
CDR3aa: CASSILGGEAFF
CDR3nt: TGTGCCAGTAGTATATTAGGGGGTGAAGCTTTCTTT

j_gene: TRBJ2-5
abundance: NA
d_gene: TRBD1
v_gene: TRBV6-1
CDR3aa: CASSEYRGRETQYF
CDR3nt: TGTGCCAGCAGTGAATACAGGGGAAGGGAGACCCAGTACTTC

j_gene: TRBJ1-5
abundance: once
d_gene: NA
v_gene: TRBV2
CDR3aa: CASTGRGGNQPQHF
CDR3nt: TGTGCCAGCACCGGGCGGGGGGGCAATCAGCCCCAGCATTTT

j_gene: TRBJ1-5
abundance: NA
d_gene: NA
v_gene: TRBV7-9
CDR3aa: CASSLSRGGNQPQHF
CDR3nt: TGTGCCAGCAGTTTGTCTCGGGGGGGCAATCAGCCCCAGCATTTT

j_gene: TRBJ1-4
abundance: NA
d_gene: NA
v_gene: TRBV27
CDR3aa: CASSPMGRGEKLFF
CDR3nt: TGTGCCAGCAGTCCCATGGGGCGCGGTGAAAAACTGTTTTTT

j_gene: TRBJ2-3
abundance: NA
d_gene: TRBD1
v_gene: TRBV10-1
CDR3aa: CASSPTGGLKDTQYF
CDR3nt: TGCGCCAGCAGCCCCACAGGGGGCCTTAAAGATACGCAGTATTTT

j_gene: TRBJ2-1
abundance: NA
d_gene: NA
v_gene: TRBV6-6
CDR3aa: CASSLMSDNEQFF
CDR3nt: TGTGCCAGCAGTTTGATGAGTGACAATGAGCAGTTCTTC

j_gene: TRBJ2-3
abundance: NA
d_gene: NA
v_gene: TRBV5-1
CDR3aa: CASTSRTDTDTQYF
CDR3nt: TGCGCCAGCACCTCCCGGACAGACACAGATACGCAGTATTTT

j_gene: TRBJ2-3
abundance: few
d_gene: NA
v_gene: TRBV6-5
CDR3aa: CASTRTGEDGQYF
CDR3nt: TGTGCCAGCACCCGAACGGGTGAAGACGGGCAGTATTTT

j_gene: TRBJ2-7
abundance: NA
d_gene: TRBD1
v_gene: TRBV6-1
CDR3aa: CASSGRDRGRLKRAYEQYF
CDR3nt: TGTGCCAGCAGTGGGAGGGACAGGGGGCGCCTCAAGAGGGCCTACGAGCAGTACTTC

j_gene: TRBJ2-7
abundance: NA
d_gene: NA
v_gene: TRBV30
CDR3aa: CACTDSSHEQYF
CDR3nt: TGTGCCTGCACCGACAGCAGTCACGAGCAGTACTTC

j_gene: TRBJ1-2
abundance: NA
d_gene: TRBD1
v_gene: TRBV19
CDR3aa: CASSKGQDYGYTF
CDR3nt: TGTGCCAGTAGTAAGGGACAGGACTATGGCTACACCTTC

j_gene: TRBJ2-5
abundance: NA
d_gene: TRBD2
v_gene: TRBV5-5
CDR3aa: CASRSRAGGRETQYF
CDR3nt: TGTGCCAGCAGGTCGCGAGCGGGGGGACGGGAGACCCAGTACTTC

j_gene: TRBJ2-1
abundance: NA
d_gene: TRBD2
v_gene: TRBV4-1
CDR3aa: CASSPRGSGGTDNEQFF
CDR3nt: TGCGCCAGCAGCCCTCGAGGGAGCGGGGGGACCGACAATGAGCAGTTCTTC

j_gene: TRBJ2-7
abundance: NA
d_gene: TRBD2
v_gene: TRBV11-2
CDR3aa: CASSPRAGGSYEQYF
CDR3nt: TGTGCCAGCAGCCCCCGGGCGGGAGGGTCCTACGAGCAGTACTTC

j_gene: TRBJ1-2
abundance: NA
d_gene: TRBD1
v_gene: TRBV6-5
CDR3aa: CASSARDRLSYGYTF
CDR3nt: TGTGCCAGCAGCGCCAGGGACAGGCTTTCTTATGGCTACACCTTC

j_gene: TRBJ2-5
abundance: NA
d_gene: NA
v_gene: TRBV28
CDR3aa: CASSLGGVQETQYF
CDR3nt: TGTGCCAGCAGTTTGGGCGGGGTCCAAGAGACCCAGTACTTC

j_gene: TRBJ1-2
abundance: NA
d_gene: TRBD1
v_gene: TRBV27
CDR3aa: CASSQTGPGYGYTF
CDR3nt: TGTGCCAGCAGTCAGACAGGGCCCGGCTATGGCTACACCTTC

j_gene: TRBJ2-2
abundance: NA
d_gene: TRBD1
v_gene: TRBV9
CDR3aa: CASSSRGNAGELFF
CDR3nt: TGTGCCAGCAGCTCCAGGGGGAACGCCGGGGAGCTGTTTTTT

j_gene: TRBJ1-6
abundance: NA
d_gene: TRBD1
v_gene: TRBV19
CDR3aa: CASSPASGTGGSPLHF
CDR3nt: TGTGCCAGTAGCCCCGCCTCCGGGACAGGGGGTTCACCCCTCCACTTT

j_gene: TRBJ2-5
abundance: NA
d_gene: TRBD1
v_gene: TRBV15
CDR3aa: CATSRRRTGGAETQYF
CDR3nt: TGTGCCACCAGCAGACGACGGACAGGGGGCGCGGAGACCCAGTACTTC

j_gene: TRBJ1-2
abundance: once
d_gene: NA
v_gene: TRBV20-1
CDR3aa: CSASGMNYGYTF
CDR3nt: TGCAGTGCTAGTGGTATGAACTATGGCTACACCTTC

j_gene: TRBJ2-7
abundance: NA
d_gene: NA
v_gene: TRBV27
CDR3aa: CASRVMGRGYEQYF
CDR3nt: TGTGCCAGCAGGGTTATGGGCAGGGGCTACGAGCAGTACTTC

j_gene: TRBJ2-1
abundance: NA
d_gene: NA
v_gene: TRBV19
CDR3aa: CASSIGGSSFNEQFF
CDR3nt: TGTGCCAGTAGTATTGGGGGGAGTTCGTTCAATGAGCAGTTCTTC

j_gene: TRBJ2-5
abundance: NA
d_gene: NA
v_gene: TRBV5-4
CDR3aa: CASSGAGETQYF
CDR3nt: TGTGCCAGCAGCGGAGCGGGAGAGACCCAGTACTTC

j_gene: TRBJ1-2
abundance: NA
d_gene: NA
v_gene: TRBV30
CDR3aa: CAWSLVWSDYGYTF
CDR3nt: TGTGCCTGGAGTCTAGTCTGGTCGGACTATGGCTACACCTTC

j_gene: TRBJ1-2
abundance: NA
d_gene: NA
v_gene: TRBV27
CDR3aa: CASSYGGGNYGYTF
CDR3nt: TGTGCCAGCAGTTACGGGGGTGGGAACTATGGCTACACCTTC

j_gene: TRBJ2-5
abundance: NA
d_gene: TRBD1
v_gene: TRBV29-1
CDR3aa: CSGTYGQVGETQYF
CDR3nt: TGCAGCGGCACCTACGGACAGGTGGGAGAGACCCAGTACTTC

j_gene: TRBJ2-7
abundance: NA
d_gene: TRBD1
v_gene: TRBV7-9
CDR3aa: CASSPNPQGALDEQYF
CDR3nt: TGTGCCAGCAGCCCGAACCCCCAGGGGGCGCTGGACGAGCAGTACTTC

j_gene: TRBJ2-7
abundance: once
d_gene: TRBD1
v_gene: TRBV30
CDR3aa: CAWRVGGTGGYSSPYEQYF
CDR3nt: TGTGCCTGGAGGGTAGGGGGGACAGGGGGCTACTCTTCCCCCTACGAGCAGTACTTC

j_gene: TRBJ1-5
abundance: NA
d_gene: NA
v_gene: TRBV7-9
CDR3aa: CASSPGFRPQHF
CDR3nt: TGTGCCAGCAGCCCGGGGTTCCGGCCCCAGCATTTT

j_gene: TRBJ2-5
abundance: NA
d_gene: NA
v_gene: TRBV5-6
CDR3aa: CASSPGFGTGETQYF
CDR3nt: TGTGCCAGCAGCCCCGGATTCGGAACCGGGGAGACCCAGTACTTC

j_gene: TRBJ1-1
abundance: NA
d_gene: TRBD1
v_gene: TRBV27
CDR3aa: CASSHGTGAAFF
CDR3nt: TGTGCCAGCAGTCACGGGACAGGGGCGGCTTTCTTT

j_gene: TRBJ1-5
abundance: few
d_gene: NA
v_gene: TRBV19
CDR3aa: CASSRLPGPNQPQHF
CDR3nt: TGTGCCAGTTCCCGATTGCCGGGTCCCAATCAGCCCCAGCATTTT

j_gene: TRBJ1-2
abundance: NA
d_gene: NA
v_gene: TRBV7-2
CDR3aa: CASSSNPQGIGGYTF
CDR3nt: TGTGCCAGCAGCTCAAACCCCCAGGGGATTGGTGGCTACACCTTC

j_gene: TRBJ2-1
abundance: NA
d_gene: TRBD1
v_gene: TRBV7-2
CDR3aa: CASSWTGGQFF
CDR3nt: TGTGCCAGCAGCTGGACAGGGGGGCAGTTCTTC

j_gene: TRBJ1-1
abundance: many
d_gene: TRBD1
v_gene: TRBV15
CDR3aa: CATSRVWTGGSLIEAFF
CDR3nt: TGTGCCACCAGCAGAGTATGGACAGGGGGATCCTTAATTGAAGCTTTCTTT

j_gene: TRBJ1-4
abundance: NA
d_gene: NA
v_gene: TRBV3-1/TRBV3-2
CDR3aa: CASSQDRRGGTNEKLFF
CDR3nt: TGTGCCAGCAGCCAAGATCGAAGGGGAGGCACTAATGAAAAACTGTTTTTT

j_gene: TRBJ2-3
abundance: NA
d_gene: TRBD2
v_gene: TRBV29-1
CDR3aa: CSPSGLGTDTQYF
CDR3nt: TGCAGCCCTTCGGGACTAGGCACAGATACGCAGTATTTT

j_gene: TRBJ2-7
abundance: NA
d_gene: NA
v_gene: TRBV27
CDR3aa: CASSLSIGDFTYEQYF
CDR3nt: TGTGCCAGCAGTTTATCGATAGGGGACTTTACCTACGAGCAGTACTTC